This T cell receptor beta chain was captured by sequencing in a study of CD8 T cells in Susac syndrome. Across the study: Susac syndrome patients were untreated, on corticosteroids with some adding intravenous immunoglobulin, or on intravenous immunoglobulin only.

An input of about 0.45 to 1 ug of RNA was subjected to reverse transcription using random hexamers. TCRdb reprocessed the immunoSEQ multiplex PCR reads via MiXCR and lists one record per CDR3 protein. The sample holds 130,000 or so distinct CDR3 sequences, 95% to 96% seen once. Comments on this clonotype: The target antigen is unknown.

Overall study findings and caveats: Clonal expansion was absent from the CD4+ T cell repertoires in Susac syndrome.

Trimming removed 5 bases from V and 4 bases from J; junction bases left unmatched: 13. This CDR3 comprises 15 residues. Germline loops: CDR1 SQVTM, CDR2 ANQGSEA. Sequencing of TCR beta was performed on blood CD8+ T cells and on blood CD4+ T cells. Negative isolation yielded CD8+ and CD4+ T cells; FACS enriched TEMRA cells. The sequencing sample was made of CD4+ T cells from PBMCs. This sequence was found in a human donor with Susac syndrome. The chain recombines TRBV29-1 with TRBJ2-7, with 8 positions matching TRBD1. CDR3 protein: CSVRFRDRRSYEQYF. CDR3 coding DNA: TGCAGCGTTAGGTTCCGGGACAGGCGCTCGTACGAGCAGTACTTC.